The 22 T cell receptor beta chains given below trace back to one sample, sequenced in a study of T cells in tuberculosis. As for time point: new active TB diagnosis, blood taken before or within 7 days of starting treatment. Clones were read by immunoSEQ multiplex PCR, and TCRdb kept only the in-frame ones, dropping some. The table has roughly 30,000 clones, roughly 82% seen once. The source was PBMCs, collected at tuberculosis diagnosis. The receptors derive from an adult with tuberculosis.

There are a few counts of this clone. This rearrangement joins TRBV27 to TRBJ1-1, with TRBD1 matching 8 bases. Germline-derived CDR1 and CDR2 are MNHEY and SMNVEV (reference sequence). The CDR3 sequence is 16 residues long. The J segment lost 1 base and the V segment lost 3 bases, leaving 7 bases of the junction unmatched. CDR3 sequence (DNA): TGTGCCAGCAGTTTGGCAGGGGGCTTGGGGAACACTGAAGCTTTCTTT. Its translation is CASSLAGGLGNTEAFF.

This chain links TRBV2 with TRBJ1-4; D is unclear. The CDR3 has 14 residues. Trimming left V 2 bases short and J 8 bases short, with 12 bases between. The germline V gene encodes CDR1 SNHLY and CDR2 FYNNEI. In DNA form, the CDR3 reads TGTGCCAGCAGTGAAACACTACTAAGGGAAAAACTGTTTTTT. Translated: CASSETLLREKLFF.

This chain connects TRBV5-6 to TRBJ2-1; 8 nucleotides match TRBD1. CDR3 size: 15 residues. J was trimmed by 0 bases and V by 3 bases; bases with no gene match: 2. Looked up from germline, CDR1 is SGHDT and CDR2 is YYEEEE. The CDR3 spells CASSWDRSSYNEQFF. The DNA of the CDR3 is TGTGCCAGCAGCTGGGACAGGAGCTCCTACAATGAGCAGTTCTTC.

The chain has TRBV19 and TRBJ1-4, with 10 bases matching TRBD1. With V trimmed by 5 bases and J by 5 bases, 5 bases remained unmatched. The CDR3 sequence is 15 residues long. Germline CDR1 and CDR2: LNHDA and SQIVND (reference sequence). CDR3 nucleotide sequence: TGTGCCAGTAGTGCCGGACAGGGGGTAAATGAAAAACTGTTTTTT. Its translation is CASSAGQGVNEKLFF.

The table lists this clone with a count of one. V usage is TRBV7-2 and J usage is TRBJ1-5; 8 bases agree with TRBD1. In germline, CDR1 is SGHTA, CDR2 FQGNSA. The CDR3 runs 14 residues. V lost 0 bases and J lost 6; bases outside the gene matches: 1. CDR3 loop: CASSLAQGAQPQHF. CDR3 in DNA: TGTGCCAGCAGCTTAGCGCAGGGGGCTCAGCCCCAGCATTTT.

The V and J genes are TRBV5-1 and TRBJ2-1; weak D call: TRBD1 (6 bases). The germline CDR1 and CDR2 sequences are SGHRS and YFSETQ. Between the trimmed V and J ends, which lost 0 bases and 5 bases, there was a span of 9 bases. The length of the CDR3 is 14 residues. CDR3 in DNA: TGCGCCAGCAGCTTGGGGACAGCGAACAATGAGCAGTTCTTC. Translated, it gives CASSLGTANNEQFF.

The chain joins TRBV7-8 to TRBJ1-3, with TRBD1 as a possible D gene (6 bases). V lost 4 bases and J lost 2, with 18 bases in between. Germline CDR1 reads SGHVS; CDR2 reads FQNEAQ. This CDR3 is built from 17 residues. CDR3 in amino acids: CASSSTSKGETGNTIYF. CDR3 nucleotide sequence: TGTGCCAGCAGCTCGACGTCAAAGGGGGAAACTGGAAACACCATATATTTT.

The rearrangement uses TRBV5-1 and TRBJ2-3; tentative D call: TRBD1 (6 bases). This CDR3 comprises 14 residues. The V and J ends lost 3 bases and 2 bases respectively, with 10 bases between them. The germline V gene encodes CDR1 SGHRS and CDR2 YFSETQ. DNA for the CDR3: TGCGCCAGCAGCTACAGGGATCTCACAGATACGCAGTATTTT. Amino acid sequence: CASSYRDLTDTQYF.

The CDR3 sequence is CSVLPGQGTGYTF. CDR3 DNA sequence: TGCAGCGTTCTTCCGGGACAGGGTACTGGCTACACCTTC. The chain employs TRBV29-1 and TRBJ1-2; TRBD1 matches at 9 bases. The CDR3 runs 13 residues. Germline V gene lookup returns CDR1 SQVTM and CDR2 ANQGSEA. J lost 7 bases, V lost 5 bases, and 8 bases had no gene match.

V is TRBV7-2 and J is TRBJ2-5; 11 nucleotides agree with TRBD1. The CDR3 runs 17 residues. Germline V gene sequence: CDR1 SGHTA, CDR2 FQGNSA. With V trimmed by 3 bases and J by 0 bases, 6 bases remained unmatched. This CDR3 reads CASSFPDRGLYQETQYF. Here the CDR3 DNA reads TGTGCCAGCAGCTTCCCGGACAGGGGGCTCTACCAAGAGACCCAGTACTTC.

This rearrangement joins TRBV27 to TRBJ2-7; 10 bases are a match to TRBD2. The CDR3 is made up of 15 amino acids. Per germline, CDR1 MNHEY and CDR2 SMNVEV (reference sequence). V gave up 3 bases and J gave up 4 bases; unmatched junction bases: 6. CDR3 protein: CASSFDSGRLYEQYF. The CDR3, as DNA: TGTGCCAGCAGTTTTGATAGCGGGAGGTTGTACGAGCAGTACTTC.

Here the CDR3 DNA reads TGTGCCAGCAGTTCCCCCGCGACAGGGTCCTTTGAGACCCAGTACTTC. Amino acid sequence: CASSSPATGSFETQYF. The chain couples TRBV27 to TRBJ2-5; 7 bases are a match to TRBD1. The trim removed 4 bases at V and 5 bases at J, leaving 13 bases unmatched. The CDR3 consists of 16 residues. Germline CDR1 and CDR2: MNHEY and SMNVEV (reference sequence).

This clone has a handful of counts. CDR3 nucleotide sequence: TGTGCCAGCAGTCCCCTCTCCGGAGGCCAGACCCACGAGCAGTACTTC. Its translation is CASSPLSGGQTHEQYF. The chain joins TRBV28 to TRBJ2-7; possibly TRBD2 for D (5 bases). Germline values: CDR1 MDHEN, CDR2 SYDVKM. This CDR3 is built from 16 residues. Trimming removed 5 bases at V and 5 bases at J, with 22 bases between.

This chain links TRBV28 with TRBJ1-2, with a possible D match to TRBD1 (5 bases). This CDR3 is built from 12 residues. Looked up from germline, CDR1 is MDHEN and CDR2 is SYDVKM. Trimming removed 6 bases at V and 8 bases at J, with 13 bases between. DNA for the CDR3: TGTGCCAGCAGCTCAAGACAGTTAGGCTACACCTTC. Encoded protein: CASSSRQLGYTF.

V is TRBV9 and J is TRBJ2-5; 10 bases are a match to TRBD2. Germline V gene sequence: CDR1 SGDLS, CDR2 YYNGEE. Losses at the gene ends were 4 bases for V and 3 bases for J; bases not matched to a gene: 3. The CDR3 length is 14 residues. The CDR3: CASSPGLAEETQYF. CDR3 sequence (DNA): TGTGCCAGCAGCCCTGGACTAGCGGAAGAGACCCAGTACTTC.

The rearrangement links TRBV7-7 to TRBJ2-3; 8 bases match TRBD2. This CDR3 has 19 residues. The germline V gene encodes CDR1 SSHAT and CDR2 FNYEAQ (reference sequence). The junction had 24 bases not matched to a gene; V was cut back by 7 bases and J by 6 bases. CDR3 loop: CASKYRIPPNPPGGDTQYF. The CDR3 DNA reads as TGTGCCAGCAAATACCGTATCCCACCCAATCCCCCGGGAGGGGATACGCAGTATTTT.

This chain uses TRBV30 with TRBJ2-3, with a weak D call TRBD2 (5 bases). V was cut by 0 bases and J by 6 bases, with 13 bases left in between. Germline CDR1 is GTSNPN and CDR2 is SVGIG (reference sequence). The CDR3 has 14 amino acids. The chain's CDR3 is CAWSVYWGVDTQYF. DNA of the CDR3: TGTGCCTGGAGTGTATACTGGGGAGTGGATACGCAGTATTTT.

The chain employs TRBV6-5 and TRBJ1-2, with a tentative D call TRBD1 (5 bases). Deletions cut 1 base from V and 4 bases from J, with 10 bases between. The CDR3 has 14 amino acids. CDR1 and CDR2 from the germline V gene are MNHEY and SVGAGI. CDR3 sequence: CASSYLDRSYGYTF. The CDR3 DNA follows: TGTGCCAGCAGTTACTTAGACAGAAGCTATGGCTACACCTTC.

The chain carries TRBV9 and TRBJ2-2; 13 positions agree with TRBD2. Germline CDR1 is SGDLS and CDR2 is YYNGEE. Germline trimming cut 3 bases from V and 1 base from J; bases unmatched to any gene: 6. The CDR3 is made up of 18 amino acids. This CDR3 reads CASSAVGTSGENTGELFF. The CDR3 DNA follows: TGTGCCAGCAGCGCCGTAGGGACTAGCGGGGAGAACACCGGGGAGCTGTTTTTT.

The chain links TRBV7-3 to TRBJ2-5, with 7 bases aligning to TRBD1. The germline gives CDR1 SGHTA, CDR2 FQGTGA. V gave up 2 bases and J gave up 3 bases; unmatched junction bases: 9. This CDR3 is built from 16 residues. The CDR3 DNA reads TGTGCCAGCAGCTTAGTCGGTACAGGGGATAAAGAGACCCAGTACTTC. The encoded protein is CASSLVGTGDKETQYF.

The genes are TRBV6-6 and TRBJ1-5; D remains ambiguous. Germline-derived CDR1 and CDR2 are MNHNY and SVGAGI (reference sequence). V shed 7 bases and J shed 1 base, with 8 bases lying between them. The CDR3 runs to 13 residues. The CDR3: CASIRGSNQPQHF. CDR3 nucleotides: TGTGCCAGCATCAGAGGGAGCAATCAGCCCCAGCATTTT.

Turning to this clone: The same CDR3 also results from other DNA sequences found in this sample. The V gene is TRBV10-3, the J gene TRBJ2-7; 9 nucleotides line up with TRBD1. The ends lost 3 bases at V and 6 bases at J; junction bases unmatched: 6. In germline, CDR1 is ENHRY, CDR2 SYGVKD. This CDR3 region has 14 residues. For the CDR3, the DNA is TGTGCCATCAGTGAAGGGACAGGGCTCTCCGAGCAGTACTTC. This codes for CAISEGTGLSEQYF.